A single sample is the source of the 18 T cell receptor beta chains below, sequenced in a study of graft-versus-host responses after intestinal transplantation. The assay was immunoSEQ multiplex PCR, and TCRdb's table has in-frame clones only and misses some. Among just under 55,000 clones listed, roughly nine tenths were seen once. Source: PBMCs, taken roughly 660 days after intestinal transplant. The receptors stem from a human patient who received an intestinal transplant, so some T cells may come from the graft donor.

The CDR3 loop reads CASSPPGAYNEQFF. CDR3 coding DNA: TGTGCCAGCAGCCCTCCCGGGGCATACAATGAGCAGTTCTTC. The chain joins TRBV9 to TRBJ2-1; TRBD1 or TRBD2 may be the D gene (5 bases each). The CDR3 extends over 14 amino acids. Germline-derived CDR1 and CDR2 are SGDLS and YYNGEE. The V and J ends lost 4 bases and 4 bases respectively, with 12 bases between them.

This clone has a handful of counts. The rearrangement joins TRBV27 to TRBJ1-5; D unclear. Germline lookup yields CDR1 MNHEY and CDR2 SMNVEV (reference sequence). This CDR3 is built from 13 residues. Trimming removed 5 bases at V and 4 bases at J, with 9 bases between. CDR3 amino acids: CASSHDPNQPQHF. The CDR3 nucleotides read TGTGCCAGCAGTCATGACCCGAATCAGCCCCAGCATTTT.

CDR3 sequence: CASSLGSGEQTQYF. CDR3 DNA: TGTGCCAGCAGCTTGGGCTCCGGGGAACAGACCCAGTACTTC. The rearrangement links TRBV5-4 to TRBJ2-5; D might be TRBD2 (5 bases). The germline gives CDR1 SGHNT, CDR2 YYREEE (reference sequence). The CDR3 runs to 14 residues. With 0 bases removed from V and 6 bases from J, the gap between germline ends came to 12 bases. Filled out from reference TRBV5-4 and TRBJ2-5, the complete variable domain reads ETGVTQSPTHLIKTRGQQVTLRCSSQSGHNTVSWYQQALGQGPQFIFQYYREEENGRGNFPPRFSGLQFPNYSSELNVNALELDDSALYLCASSLGSGEQTQYFGPGTRLLVL.

The J gene is TRBJ2-1, the V gene TRBV7-8, with TRBD1 identical over 7 bases. The length of the CDR3 is 12 residues. V lost 5 bases and J lost 7; bases outside the gene matches: 2. The germline V gene encodes CDR1 SGHVS and CDR2 FQNEAQ. CDR3 sequence reads: CASSLRGNEQFF. The CDR3 DNA is TGTGCCAGCAGCCTCAGGGGGAATGAGCAGTTCTTC.

This sequence joins TRBV6-1 and TRBJ2-7; D unresolved. CDR3 length: 12 amino acids. Trimming pared 3 bases from V and 3 bases from J, leaving 6 bases between. Germline V gene sequence: CDR1 MNHNS, CDR2 SASEGT. The CDR3 reads CASSDALYEQYF. DNA for the CDR3: TGTGCCAGCAGTGATGCTCTCTACGAGCAGTACTTC.

The chain couples TRBV15 to TRBJ2-5, with D tentatively TRBD1 (7 bases). Trimming shortened V by 0 bases and J by 5 bases, and 13 bases separated the two germline ends. Germline V gene lookup returns CDR1 LNHNV and CDR2 YYDKDF (reference sequence). CDR3 length: 15 residues. As DNA, the CDR3 is TGTGCCACCAGCAGAGATCTGGCAGGGGGGGAGACCCAGTACTTC. Encoded protein: CATSRDLAGGETQYF.

J is TRBJ2-1 and V is TRBV7-9; no definite D call. The germline CDR1 and CDR2 sequences are SEHNR and FQNEAQ (reference sequence). V shed 6 bases and J shed 0 bases, with 12 bases lying between them. The length of the CDR3 is 15 residues. The CDR3 loop is CASRVLKDSYNEQFF. As DNA, the CDR3 is TGTGCCAGCAGAGTTTTGAAAGACTCCTACAATGAGCAGTTCTTC.

The chain links TRBV5-8 to TRBJ2-1; TRBD2 agrees at 8 bases. CDR3 length equals 15 residues. Germline loops: CDR1 SGHTS, CDR2 YDEGEE. Unmatched junction bases numbered 10, after V lost 1 base and J lost 10 bases. The CDR3 is CASSLIGGGFWEQFF. The CDR3 nucleotides are TGTGCCAGCAGCTTGATCGGGGGGGGCTTCTGGGAGCAGTTCTTC.

This chain links TRBV6-5 with TRBJ1-1; the D gene is possibly TRBD1 (5 bases). Trimming removed 3 bases from V and 4 bases from J, with 9 bases in between. Per the germline V gene, CDR1 is MNHEY and CDR2 is SVGAGI. The CDR3 is 13 residues long. The CDR3 here is CASSYSRGTEAFF. The CDR3, as DNA: TGTGCCAGCAGTTATTCGAGGGGCACTGAAGCTTTCTTT.

This clone has a single count. This chain links TRBV10-1 with TRBJ2-3, with 7 bases that match TRBD2. There are 17 residues in the CDR3. After removal of 6 bases from V and 5 bases from J, the junction contained 17 bases not matched to a gene. CDR1 WNHNN and CDR2 SYGVQD come from the germline V gene (reference sequence). This CDR3 is CASRIRTSAPLEDTQYF. In DNA form, the CDR3 reads TGCGCCAGCAGGATACGAACTAGCGCCCCGTTGGAAGATACGCAGTATTTT.

The chain has TRBV7-9 and TRBJ2-7, with D hard to call. The CDR3 loop spans 14 amino acids. Germline CDR1 is SEHNR and CDR2 is FQNEAQ (reference sequence). Trimming removed 4 bases at V and 3 bases at J, with 13 bases between. The CDR3 region is CASSYSDVHYEQYF. For the CDR3, the DNA is TGTGCCAGCAGCTATTCTGACGTTCACTACGAGCAGTACTTC.

J is TRBJ1-1 and V is TRBV18, with 7 bases aligning to TRBD1. With V trimmed by 3 bases and J by 0 bases, 1 base remained unmatched. There are 14 residues in the CDR3. CDR1 is KGHSH, CDR2 LQKENI, per germline. The CDR3 DNA is TGTGCCAGCTCACCTGGACAGGTGAACACTGAAGCTTTCTTT. Protein product: CASSPGQVNTEAFF.

This clone came up once. The rearrangement joins TRBV21-1 to TRBJ2-3; the table names TRBD2, a call not compared with the DNA. TRBV21-1 is assigned pseudogene status. This CDR3 is 17 amino acids long. The CDR3 nucleotides read TGTGCCAGCAGCAAAATGGGACTAGCGGGGTCCACAGATACGCAGTATTTT. Protein product: CASSKMGLAGSTDTQYF.

The rearrangement joins TRBV7-8 to TRBJ2-7, with D perhaps matching TRBD1 or TRBD2 (5 bases each). Germline loops: CDR1 SGHVS, CDR2 FQNEAQ. The CDR3 is 15 amino acids. The V end lost 4 bases, the J end lost 2 bases, and 15 bases lay between the germline ends. Here the CDR3 DNA reads TGTGCCAGCAGCTCATCCACGGGACGTGCCTACGAGCAGTACTTC. This codes for CASSSSTGRAYEQYF.

Points on this clone: Other DNA sequences within the sample encode an identical CDR3. The genes are TRBV2 and TRBJ1-2, with D perhaps matching TRBD1 (6 bases). The germline gives CDR1 SNHLY, CDR2 FYNNEI. The CDR3 length is 16 residues. V lost 8 bases, J lost 2 bases, and 21 bases lay in between. CDR3: CASDGLGTTKNYGYTF. The CDR3 DNA follows: TGTGCCAGCGATGGCCTCGGGACAACAAAAAACTATGGCTACACCTTC.

The chain joins TRBV5-4 to TRBJ2-1; D call uncertain. This CDR3 region has 11 residues. Trimming removed 2 bases at V and 8 bases at J, with 5 bases between. Per the germline V gene, CDR1 is SGHNT and CDR2 is YYREEE (reference sequence). For the CDR3, the DNA is TGTGCCAGCAGCTTCCTCGATGAGCAGTTCTTC. The encoded protein is CASSFLDEQFF.

This clone was counted a single time. The J gene is TRBJ1-5, the V gene TRBV19; D not certain. V was trimmed by 2 bases and J by 0 bases, leaving 8 bases between them. Germline V gene lookup returns CDR1 LNHDA and CDR2 SQIVND (reference sequence). This CDR3 has 15 amino acids. The CDR3 nucleotides read TGTGCCAGTAGTATAAGCCACCTTAGCAATCAGCCCCAGCATTTT. This translates into CASSISHLSNQPQHF.

This clone was counted only a few times. V usage is TRBV21-1 and J usage is TRBJ1-1; the table's TRBD1 call for D was not verified on the DNA. TRBV21-1 is recorded as a pseudogene. The CDR3 has 14 amino acids. This CDR3 reads CASSKEGRATEAFF. CDR3 DNA sequence: TGTGCCAGCAGCAAAGAAGGCAGGGCCACTGAAGCTTTCTTT.